This is a list of T cell receptor beta chains from one sample in a study of blood T cell repertoires in COVID-19. Assay used: immunoSEQ multiplex PCR; TCRdb lists only in-frame clones, some missing. This table has about 280,000 clones, approximately 83% appearing once. The specimen sequenced was peripheral blood. These receptors were taken from a woman in her 70s with acute or convalescent COVID-19. Each CDR3 is given without its conserved first and last residue.

>TRBV9|TRBJ1-1
ASSPYEAEAF
>TRBV5-1|TRBJ1-1
ASSLDGDKAF
>TRBV20-1|TRBJ2-5
SASTGQGGEATQY
>TRBV24-1|TRBJ2-1
ATSDRGQSLGEQF
>TRBV5-4|TRBJ2-2
ASSLGAGGKTGELF
>TRBV6-2/TRBV6-3|TRBJ2-5
ASSRRGRVETQY
>TRBV5-5|TRBJ2-7
ASSWLGSSYEQY
>TRBV7-2|TRBJ1-5
ASTPLRAGQPQH
>TRBV15|TRBJ1-1
ATSRGAREGTEAF
>TRBV5-5|TRBJ1-1
ASSSTGTAMNTEAF
>TRBV4-1|TRBJ2-1
ASSQDRIYSVAETYNEQF
>TRBV9|TRBJ1-2
ASSPGQGVEYGYT
>TRBV9|TRBJ2-7
ASSVRGGAITEQY
>TRBV10-1|TRBJ2-7
ASIGQGDEQY
>TRBV30|TRBJ1-5
AWSIGRGQPQH
>TRBV6-5|TRBJ1-1
ASSSGTGNTEAF
>TRBV29-1|TRBJ1-1
SVAPGTVNTEAF
>TRBV23-1|TRBJ1-1
ASTQDIRHTEAF